These 13 T cell receptor beta chains share one sample of origin, sequenced in a study of blood T cell repertoires in COVID-19. Sequencing was performed with immunoSEQ multiplex PCR; in TCRdb, only in-frame clones are kept and a portion is missing. The table records fewer than 200,000 clones, around 83% of them present only once. Source material: peripheral blood. Receptors originate from a woman between 65 and 79 years old with COVID-19, enrolled during active disease.

The gene calls are TRBV2 and TRBJ2-2; the match to TRBD1 covers 8 bases. The CDR3 runs 14 residues. Germline V gives CDR1 SNHLY, CDR2 FYNNEI. The junction had 6 bases not matched to a gene; V was cut back by 6 bases and J by 6 bases. In DNA form, the CDR3 reads TGTGCCAGCAGCGAGACAGGGGTTTCCGGGGAGCTGTTTTTT. This sequence encodes CASSETGVSGELFF.

The chain employs TRBV5-6 and TRBJ2-2; 9 bases fit TRBD1. This CDR3 has 15 residues. Germline values: CDR1 SGHDT, CDR2 YYEEEE. V shed 2 bases, J shed 4 bases, and the junction held 3 bases outside the gene matches. CDR3 in DNA: TGTGCCAGCAGCTTCGGGGACAGGGTCACCGGGGAGCTGTTTTTT. As protein: CASSFGDRVTGELFF. The variable domain in full, completed from reference TRBV5-6 and TRBJ2-2, reads DAGVTQSPTHLIKTRGQQVTLRCSPKSGHDTVSWYQQALGQGPQFIFQYYEEEERQRGNFPDRFSGHQFPNYSSELNVNALLLGDSALYLCASSFGDRVTGELFFGEGSRLTVL.

The J gene is TRBJ2-7, the V gene TRBV5-6; TRBD2 aligns across 10 bases. Germline lookup yields CDR1 SGHDT and CDR2 YYEEEE. With V trimmed by 1 base and J by 3 bases, 7 bases remained unmatched. The CDR3 sequence is 16 residues long. DNA of the CDR3: TGTGCCAGCAGCTTGTACGGGTCTAGCGGGAGCTACGAGCAGTACTTC. Its translation is CASSLYGSSGSYEQYF.

The V and J genes are TRBV2 and TRBJ2-1; 8 nucleotides align to TRBD2. Germline V gives CDR1 SNHLY, CDR2 FYNNEI. The CDR3 sequence is 11 residues long. J lost 10 bases, V lost 6 bases, and 2 bases had no gene match. The CDR3 here is CASRTSGEQFF. CDR3 in DNA: TGTGCCAGCAGAACTAGCGGCGAGCAGTTCTTC.

This clone was counted at least ten times. The genes are TRBV5-4 and TRBJ2-3; 16 bases agree with TRBD2. The CDR3 covers 19 residues. After removal of 5 bases from V and 1 base from J, the junction contained 10 bases not matched to a gene. The germline CDR1 and CDR2 sequences are SGHNT and YYREEE (reference sequence). DNA for the CDR3: TGTGCCAGCAGTTATCCCGGGACTAGCGGGAGGGCCCGCACAGATACGCAGTATTTT. This encodes CASSYPGTSGRARTDTQYF.

The chain has TRBV18 and TRBJ2-1; D may be TRBD1 (5 bases). V shed 3 bases and J shed 7 bases, with 10 bases lying between them. From germline, CDR1 is KGHSH and CDR2 LQKENI. The CDR3 totals 13 residues. The chain's CDR3 is CASSPQGRNEQFF. CDR3 in DNA: TGTGCCAGCTCACCGCAGGGCCGAAATGAGCAGTTCTTC.

The rearrangement links TRBV7-3 to TRBJ2-2; no firm D call. The CDR3 contains 14 residues. From germline, CDR1 is SGHTA and CDR2 FQGTGA. V dropped 3 bases and J dropped 7 bases, with 12 bases sitting between them. The DNA of the CDR3 is TGTGCCAGCAGCTTCGCTGCGGTGGGCGGGGAGCTGTTTTTT. Translation gives CASSFAAVGGELFF.

This rearrangement joins TRBV2 to TRBJ1-2, with TRBD1 as a possible D gene (5 bases). Trimming stripped 6 bases from V and 2 bases from J, with 10 bases between. The CDR3 contains 13 residues. Germline CDR1 is SNHLY and CDR2 is FYNNEI. This CDR3 is CASRYDRNYGYTF. CDR3 in DNA: TGTGCCAGCAGATATGACAGAAACTATGGCTACACCTTC.

This chain links TRBV27 with TRBJ2-7; D uncertain. This CDR3 spans 14 amino acids. Trimming took off 1 base at V and 0 bases at J, with 7 bases between the two ends. Looked up from germline, CDR1 is MNHEY and CDR2 is SMNVEV (reference sequence). This chain's CDR3 is CASSLYASSYEQYF. In nucleotides, the CDR3 is TGTGCCAGCAGTTTATATGCTAGCTCCTACGAGCAGTACTTC.

A single count supports this clone. J is TRBJ1-1 and V is TRBV6-2 or TRBV6-3, with a tentative D call TRBD1 (5 bases). The CDR3 is 15 residues long. V was pared by 5 bases and J by 1 base, with 14 bases between. Germline CDR1 is MNHEY and CDR2 is SVGEGT. The CDR3 DNA reads as TGTGCCAGCAGTCGGACTCAGGGAGGGAACACTGAAGCTTTCTTT. It translates to CASSRTQGGNTEAFF.

The genes are TRBV24-1 and TRBJ2-6, with unresolved D. In germline, CDR1 is KGHDR, CDR2 SFDVKD. Trimming removed 5 bases at V and 2 bases at J, with 3 bases between. The CDR3 runs 13 residues. CDR3 DNA sequence: TGTGCCACCAGTGTTACTGGGGCCAACGTCCTGACTTTC. Translation gives CATSVTGANVLTF.

The J gene is TRBJ1-6, the V gene TRBV10-1, with unresolved D. Germline CDR1 and CDR2: WNHNN and SYGVQD (reference sequence). This CDR3 has 15 amino acids. The V end lost 9 bases, the J end lost 3 bases, and 15 bases lay between the germline ends. Here the CDR3 DNA reads TGCGCCAGACCGGGGATGTTGGGCTATAATTCACCCCTCCACTTT. The encoded protein is CARPGMLGYNSPLHF.

V and J are TRBV10-1 and TRBJ1-5; D is ambiguous. The CDR3 extends over 13 amino acids. V was pared by 2 bases and J by 4 bases, with 6 bases between. Per the germline V gene, CDR1 is WNHNN and CDR2 is SYGVQD (reference sequence). The CDR3 loop is CASSEAANQPQHF. For the CDR3, the DNA is TGCGCCAGCAGTGAGGCCGCGAATCAGCCCCAGCATTTT.